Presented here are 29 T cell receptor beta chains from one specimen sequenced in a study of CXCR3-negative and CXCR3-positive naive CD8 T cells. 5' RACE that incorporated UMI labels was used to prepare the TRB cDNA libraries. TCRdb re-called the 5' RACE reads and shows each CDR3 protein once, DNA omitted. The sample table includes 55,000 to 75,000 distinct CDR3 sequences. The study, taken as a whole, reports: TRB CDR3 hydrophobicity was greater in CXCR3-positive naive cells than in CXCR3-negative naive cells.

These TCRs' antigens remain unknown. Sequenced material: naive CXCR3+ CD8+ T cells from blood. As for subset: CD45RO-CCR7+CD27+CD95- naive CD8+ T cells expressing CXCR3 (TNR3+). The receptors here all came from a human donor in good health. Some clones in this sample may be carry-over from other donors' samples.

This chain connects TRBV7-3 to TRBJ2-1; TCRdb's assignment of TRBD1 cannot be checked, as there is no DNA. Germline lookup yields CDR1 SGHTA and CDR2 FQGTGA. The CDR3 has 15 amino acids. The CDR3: CASSLGRGLSDEQFF.

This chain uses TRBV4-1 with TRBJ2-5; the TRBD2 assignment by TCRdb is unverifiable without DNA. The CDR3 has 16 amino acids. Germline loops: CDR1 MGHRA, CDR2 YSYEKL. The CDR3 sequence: CASSYTSGGAGETQYF.

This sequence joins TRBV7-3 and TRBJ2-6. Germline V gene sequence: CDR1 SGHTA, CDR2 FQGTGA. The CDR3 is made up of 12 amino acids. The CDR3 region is CASSLGANVLTF.

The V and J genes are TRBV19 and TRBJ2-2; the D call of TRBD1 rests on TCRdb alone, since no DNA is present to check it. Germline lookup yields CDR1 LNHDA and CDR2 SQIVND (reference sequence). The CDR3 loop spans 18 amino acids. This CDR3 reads CASSIDQPGHTNTGELFF.

The CDR3 here is CASSQGQGARYEQYF. The chain carries TRBV6-1 and TRBJ2-7; TCRdb selects TRBD1, and the lack of DNA leaves this call unchecked. The CDR3 runs to 15 residues. Germline V gives CDR1 MNHNS, CDR2 SASEGT.

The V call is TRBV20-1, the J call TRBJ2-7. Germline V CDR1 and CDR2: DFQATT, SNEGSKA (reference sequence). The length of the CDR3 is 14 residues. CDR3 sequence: CSASLVELRYEQYF.

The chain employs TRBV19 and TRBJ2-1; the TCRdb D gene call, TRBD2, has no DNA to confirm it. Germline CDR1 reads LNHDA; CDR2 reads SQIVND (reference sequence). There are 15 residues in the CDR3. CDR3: CASSITGGAYNEQFF.

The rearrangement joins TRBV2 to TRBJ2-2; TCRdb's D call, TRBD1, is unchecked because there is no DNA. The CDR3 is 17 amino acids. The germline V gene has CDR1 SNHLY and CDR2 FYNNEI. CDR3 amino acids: CASTAATGGVDTGELFF.

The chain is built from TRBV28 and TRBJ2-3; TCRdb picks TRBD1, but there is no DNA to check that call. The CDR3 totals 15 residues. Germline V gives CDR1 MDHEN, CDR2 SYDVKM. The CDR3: CASSLGQGAQDTQYF.

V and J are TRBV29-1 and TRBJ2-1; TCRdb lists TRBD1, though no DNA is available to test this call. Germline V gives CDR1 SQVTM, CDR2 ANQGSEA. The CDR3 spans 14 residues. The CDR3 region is CSVIDRGRSNEQFF.

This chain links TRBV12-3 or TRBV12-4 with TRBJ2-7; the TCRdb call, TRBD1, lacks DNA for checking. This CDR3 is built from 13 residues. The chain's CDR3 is CASRDGVSYEQYF.

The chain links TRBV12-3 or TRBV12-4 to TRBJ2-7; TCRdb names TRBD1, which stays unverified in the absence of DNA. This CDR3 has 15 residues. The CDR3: CASSSPWQRGYEQYF.

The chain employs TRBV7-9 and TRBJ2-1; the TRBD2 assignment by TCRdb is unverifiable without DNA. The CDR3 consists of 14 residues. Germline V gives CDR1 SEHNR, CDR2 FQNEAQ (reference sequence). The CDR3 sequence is CASSSLAGGNEQFF. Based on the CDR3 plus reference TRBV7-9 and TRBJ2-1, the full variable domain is DTGVSQNPRHKITKRGQNVTFRCDPISEHNRLYWYRQTLGQGPEFLTYFQNEAQLEKSRLLSDRFSAERPKGSFSTLEIQRTEQGDSAMYLCASSSLAGGNEQFFGPGTRLTVL.

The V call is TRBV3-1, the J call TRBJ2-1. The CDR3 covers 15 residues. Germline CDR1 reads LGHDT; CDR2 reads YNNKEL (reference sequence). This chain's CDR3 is CASSQDTSAHNEQFF.

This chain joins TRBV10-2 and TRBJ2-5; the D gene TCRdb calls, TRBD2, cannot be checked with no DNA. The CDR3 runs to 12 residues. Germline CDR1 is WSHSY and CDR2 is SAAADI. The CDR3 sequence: CASMGSQETQYF.

The CDR3: CASSLVWRGVLTDTQYF. J is TRBJ2-3 and V is TRBV12-3 or TRBV12-4; TCRdb's D gene call, TRBD2, goes unchecked for lack of DNA. The CDR3 has 17 amino acids.

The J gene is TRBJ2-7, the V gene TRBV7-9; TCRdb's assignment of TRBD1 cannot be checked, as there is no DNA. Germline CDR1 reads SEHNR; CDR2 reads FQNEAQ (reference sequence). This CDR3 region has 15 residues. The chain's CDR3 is CASSHTDRVDGEQYF.

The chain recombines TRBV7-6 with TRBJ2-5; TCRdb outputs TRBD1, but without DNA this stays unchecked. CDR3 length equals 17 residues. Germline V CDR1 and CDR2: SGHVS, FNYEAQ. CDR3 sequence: CASSPSPGGGPQETQYF. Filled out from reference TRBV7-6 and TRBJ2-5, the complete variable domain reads GAGVSQSPRYKVTKRGQDVALRCDPISGHVSLYWYRQALGQGPEFLTYFNYEAQQDKSGLPNDRFSAERPEGSISTLTIQRTEQRDSAMYRCASSPSPGGGPQETQYFGPGTRLLVL.

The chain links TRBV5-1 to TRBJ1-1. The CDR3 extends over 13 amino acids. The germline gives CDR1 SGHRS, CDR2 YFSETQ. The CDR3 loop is CASSLGENTEAFF.

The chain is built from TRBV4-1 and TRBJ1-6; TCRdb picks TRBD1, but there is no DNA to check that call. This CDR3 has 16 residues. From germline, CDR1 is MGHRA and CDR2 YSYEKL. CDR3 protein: CASSRTGTGNNSPLHF.

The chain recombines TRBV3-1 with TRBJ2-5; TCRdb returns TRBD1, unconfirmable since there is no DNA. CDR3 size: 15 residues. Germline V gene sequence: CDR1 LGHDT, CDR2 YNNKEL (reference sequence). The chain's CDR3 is CASSQPTGGSETQYF.

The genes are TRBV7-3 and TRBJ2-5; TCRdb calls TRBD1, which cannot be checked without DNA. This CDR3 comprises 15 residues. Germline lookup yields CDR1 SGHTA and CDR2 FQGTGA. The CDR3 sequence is CASSFSGGWQETQYF.

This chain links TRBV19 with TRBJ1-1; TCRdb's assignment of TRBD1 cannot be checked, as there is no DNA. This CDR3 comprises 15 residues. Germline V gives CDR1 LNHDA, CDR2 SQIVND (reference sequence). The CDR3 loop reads CASSMGGGRNTEAFF.

CDR3 in amino acids: CSVPRTEVGPLVAEQYF. This chain links TRBV29-1 with TRBJ2-7; TCRdb gives TRBD2 as the D gene, but with no DNA this cannot be confirmed. Per germline, CDR1 SQVTM and CDR2 ANQGSEA. The CDR3 totals 17 residues.

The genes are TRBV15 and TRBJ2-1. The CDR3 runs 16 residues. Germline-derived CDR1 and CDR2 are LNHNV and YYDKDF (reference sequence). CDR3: CATSKPISPSGNEQFF.

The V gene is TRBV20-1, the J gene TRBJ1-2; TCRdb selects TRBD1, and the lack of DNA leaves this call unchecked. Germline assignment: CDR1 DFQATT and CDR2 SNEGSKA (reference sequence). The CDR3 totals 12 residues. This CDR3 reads CSARTGGGGYTF.

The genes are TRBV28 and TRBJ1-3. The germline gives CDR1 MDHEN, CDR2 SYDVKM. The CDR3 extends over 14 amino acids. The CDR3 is CASSLISSGNTIYF.

The CDR3 region is CVSSFYSGGVVEQYF. The rearrangement links TRBV5-1 to TRBJ2-7; there is no DNA to check the TCRdb D call of TRBD2. Germline CDR1 and CDR2: SGHRS and YFSETQ. The CDR3 is made up of 15 amino acids.

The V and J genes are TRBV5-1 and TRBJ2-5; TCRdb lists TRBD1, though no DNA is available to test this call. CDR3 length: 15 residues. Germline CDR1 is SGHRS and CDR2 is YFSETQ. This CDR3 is CASSFGQGARETQYF.